This T cell receptor (beta chain) was recovered during a study of a mutant IDH1 vaccine in newly diagnosed glioma. Study-wide context: Patients in the study were vaccinated eight times, receiving shots in weeks 1, 3, 5, 7, 11, 15, 19 and 23. Overall study results and limits: In about 93% of patients, immune responses induced by the vaccine occurred.

The assay was immunoSEQ multiplex PCR, and TCRdb's table has in-frame clones only and misses some. Of 56,000 or so clones in the sample, roughly 73% are singletons; the top ten hold under 2%. The time point: week 5, during vaccination. Vaccination used 300 ug of mutant IDH1 20-mer peptide per dose, with topical imiquimod. Tumors from donors were new WHO grade 3 or 4 IDH1-mutant astrocytomas with ATRX loss. V dropped 2 bases and J dropped 9 bases, with 19 bases sitting between them. This CDR3 region has 15 residues. CDR1 and CDR2 from the germline V gene are SGHTA and FQGNSA. With regard to this clone: The antigen is unknown.

The chain links TRBV7-2 to TRBJ1-2; D ambiguous. The material sequenced was PBMCs, taken from a glioma patient whose treatment included an IDH1 peptide vaccine. The origin of this receptor is a woman in her 40s with glioma. CDR3 sequence reads: CASSLSLQYQVRYTF. In DNA, the CDR3 is TGTGCCAGCAGCTTATCCCTACAATACCAGGTGCGCTACACCTTC.